This entry is about one T cell receptor beta chain. Assay used: immunoSEQ multiplex PCR; TCRdb lists only in-frame clones, some missing. The table shows approximately 210,000 clones, with more than 75% occurring only once. These data are taken from a study of blood T cell repertoires in COVID-19. Study-wide background: From T cells, B-cell-depleted T cells, or PBMCs came the material, which was cDNA or gDNA.

V was clipped by 2 bases and J by 2 bases, with 11 bases between them. The CDR3 is made up of 16 amino acids. The germline gives CDR1 SGHNT, CDR2 YYREEE (reference sequence). The sequence came from a man aged 40-49 years with active or convalescent COVID-19. Sequencing input: peripheral blood. The chain uses TRBV5-4 and TRBJ1-6; D remains unclear. The DNA for the CDR3 is TGTGCCAGCAGCTTAACAGCTGCGACCTATAATTCACCCCTCCACTTT. Translated: CASSLTAATYNSPLHF.